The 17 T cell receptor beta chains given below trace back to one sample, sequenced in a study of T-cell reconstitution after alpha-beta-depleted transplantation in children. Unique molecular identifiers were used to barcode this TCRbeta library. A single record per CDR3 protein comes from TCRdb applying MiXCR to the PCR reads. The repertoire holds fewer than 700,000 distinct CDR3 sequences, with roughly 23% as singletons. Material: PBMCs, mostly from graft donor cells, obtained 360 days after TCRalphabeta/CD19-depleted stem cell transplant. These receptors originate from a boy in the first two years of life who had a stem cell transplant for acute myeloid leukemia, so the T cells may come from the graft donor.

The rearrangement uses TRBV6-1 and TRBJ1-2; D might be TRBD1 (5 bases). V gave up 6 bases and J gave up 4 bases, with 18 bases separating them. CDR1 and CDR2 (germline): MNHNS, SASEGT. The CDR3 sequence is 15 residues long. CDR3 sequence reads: CASSPGTSGTYGYTF. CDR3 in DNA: TGTGCCAGCAGCCCGGGGACGTCGGGGACCTATGGCTACACCTTC.

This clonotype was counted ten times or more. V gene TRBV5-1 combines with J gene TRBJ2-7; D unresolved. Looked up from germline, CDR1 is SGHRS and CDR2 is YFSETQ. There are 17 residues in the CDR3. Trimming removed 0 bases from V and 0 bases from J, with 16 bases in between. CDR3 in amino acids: CASSLAGVGRSSYEQYF. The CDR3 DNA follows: TGCGCCAGCAGCTTGGCTGGAGTCGGACGGTCCTCCTACGAGCAGTACTTC.

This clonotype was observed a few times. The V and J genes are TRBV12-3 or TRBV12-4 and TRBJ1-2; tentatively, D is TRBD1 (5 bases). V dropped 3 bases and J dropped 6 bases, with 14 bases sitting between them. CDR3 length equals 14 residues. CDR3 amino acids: CASSFWQGGNGYTF. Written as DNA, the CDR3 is TGTGCCAGCAGTTTCTGGCAGGGTGGGAATGGCTACACCTTC.

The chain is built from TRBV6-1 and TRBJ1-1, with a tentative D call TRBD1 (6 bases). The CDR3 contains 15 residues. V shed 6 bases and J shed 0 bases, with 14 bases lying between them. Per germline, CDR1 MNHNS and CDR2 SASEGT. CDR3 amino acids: CASSEHRVMNTEAFF. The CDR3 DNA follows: TGTGCCAGCAGCGAACACAGGGTGATGAACACTGAAGCTTTCTTT.

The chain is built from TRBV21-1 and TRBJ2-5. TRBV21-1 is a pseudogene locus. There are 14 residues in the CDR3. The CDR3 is CASSTISGFETQYF. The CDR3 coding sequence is TGTGCCAGCAGCACTATCTCGGGGTTTGAGACCCAGTACTTC.

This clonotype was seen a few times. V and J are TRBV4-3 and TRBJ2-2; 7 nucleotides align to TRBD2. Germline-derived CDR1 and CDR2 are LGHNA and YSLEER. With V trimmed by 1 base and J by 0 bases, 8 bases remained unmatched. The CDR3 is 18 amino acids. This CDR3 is CASSQGPMGLTNTGELFF. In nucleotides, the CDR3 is TGCGCCAGCAGCCAAGGCCCAATGGGACTAACGAACACCGGGGAGCTGTTTTTT.

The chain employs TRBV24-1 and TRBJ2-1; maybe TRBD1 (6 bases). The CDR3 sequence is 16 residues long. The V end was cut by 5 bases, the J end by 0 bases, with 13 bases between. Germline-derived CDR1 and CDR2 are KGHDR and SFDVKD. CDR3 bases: TGTGCCACCAGTGGCACCGGGACATCCTCCTACAATGAGCAGTTCTTC. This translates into CATSGTGTSSYNEQFF.

CDR3 coding DNA: TGTGCCAGCAGTTTAGCGAAGGACAGGCTAGGGTATAGGTATGCTGAAGCTTTCTTT. It translates to CASSLAKDRLGYRYAEAFF. The chain employs TRBV12-3 or TRBV12-4 and TRBJ1-1; 7 bases agree with TRBD1. This CDR3 is built from 19 residues. V was pared by 0 bases and J by 6 bases, with 19 bases of the junction left unmatched.

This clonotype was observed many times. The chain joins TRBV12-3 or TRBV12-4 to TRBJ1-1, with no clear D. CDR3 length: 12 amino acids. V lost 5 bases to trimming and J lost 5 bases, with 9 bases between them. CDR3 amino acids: CASSPGWTEAFF. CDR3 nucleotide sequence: TGTGCCAGCAGTCCCGGATGGACTGAAGCTTTCTTT.

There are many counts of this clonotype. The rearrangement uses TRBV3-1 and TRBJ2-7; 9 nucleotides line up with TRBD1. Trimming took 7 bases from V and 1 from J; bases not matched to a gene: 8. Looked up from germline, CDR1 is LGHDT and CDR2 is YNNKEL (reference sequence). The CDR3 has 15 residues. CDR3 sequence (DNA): TGTGCCAGCAATCCCTCCGGGACAGGGTCCTACGAGCAGTACTTC. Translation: CASNPSGTGSYEQYF.

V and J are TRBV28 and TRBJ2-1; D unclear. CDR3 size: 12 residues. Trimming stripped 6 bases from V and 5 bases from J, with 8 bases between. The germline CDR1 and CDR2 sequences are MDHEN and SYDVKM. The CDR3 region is CASRYSDNEQFF. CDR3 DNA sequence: TGTGCCAGCAGGTACAGTGACAATGAGCAGTTCTTC. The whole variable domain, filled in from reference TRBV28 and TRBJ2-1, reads DVKVTQSSRYLVKRTGEKVFLECVQDMDHENMFWYRQDPGLGLRLIYFSYDVKMKEKGDIPEGYSVSREKKERFSLILESASTNQTSMYLCASRYSDNEQFFGPGTRLTVL.

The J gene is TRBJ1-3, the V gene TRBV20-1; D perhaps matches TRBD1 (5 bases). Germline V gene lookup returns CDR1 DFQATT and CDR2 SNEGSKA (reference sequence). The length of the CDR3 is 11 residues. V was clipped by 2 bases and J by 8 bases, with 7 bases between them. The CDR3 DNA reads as TGCAGTGCTAGACAAGGGGACACCATATATTTT. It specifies CSARQGDTIYF.

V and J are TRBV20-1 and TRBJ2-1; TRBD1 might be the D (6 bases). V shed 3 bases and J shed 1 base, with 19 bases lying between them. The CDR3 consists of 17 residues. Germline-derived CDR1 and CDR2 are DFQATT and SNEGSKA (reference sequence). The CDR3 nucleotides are TGCAGTGCTAGGGGGCTCACAGGGAGAGGGTCCTACAATGAGCAGTTCTTC. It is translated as CSARGLTGRGSYNEQFF.

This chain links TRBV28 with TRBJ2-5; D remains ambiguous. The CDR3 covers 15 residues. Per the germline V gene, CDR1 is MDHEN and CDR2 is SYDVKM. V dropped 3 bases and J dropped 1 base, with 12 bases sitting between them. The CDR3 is CASSLVTYPQETQYF. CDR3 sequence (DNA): TGTGCCAGCAGTTTGGTGACTTACCCCCAAGAGACCCAGTACTTC.

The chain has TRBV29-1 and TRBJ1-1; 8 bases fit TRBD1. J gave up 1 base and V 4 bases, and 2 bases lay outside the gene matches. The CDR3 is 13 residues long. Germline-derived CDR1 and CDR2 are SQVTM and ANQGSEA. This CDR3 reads CSVGGTGNTEAFF. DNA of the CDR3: TGCAGCGTTGGGGGGACAGGGAACACTGAAGCTTTCTTT.

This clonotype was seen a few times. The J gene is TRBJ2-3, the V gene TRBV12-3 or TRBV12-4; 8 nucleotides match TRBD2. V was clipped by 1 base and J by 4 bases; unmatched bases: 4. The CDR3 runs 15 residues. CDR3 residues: CASSLGGGPADTQYF. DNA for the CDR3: TGTGCCAGCAGTTTAGGCGGGGGGCCCGCAGATACGCAGTATTTT.

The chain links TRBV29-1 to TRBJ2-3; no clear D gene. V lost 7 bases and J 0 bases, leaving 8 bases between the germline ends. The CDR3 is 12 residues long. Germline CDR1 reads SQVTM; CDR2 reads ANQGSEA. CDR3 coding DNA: TGCAGCGGAAGCACTAGCACAGATACGCAGTATTTT. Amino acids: CSGSTSTDTQYF.